These 29 T cell receptor beta chains were all obtained from the same sample, sequenced in a study of metastatic and nonmetastatic thyroid tumors. TCRdb re-analyzed the PCR reads through MiXCR. The table shows 20,000 to 25,000 clones, with 15% to 20% occurring only once. All patients were treatment-naive before thyroid surgery. The sample taken for sequencing was adjacent normal tissue. The source is a male donor with papillary thyroid cancer or a benign thyroid nodule (not recorded which). Some clones in this sample may be carry-over from other donors' samples.

The gene calls are TRBV9 and TRBJ2-3; D perhaps matches TRBD1 (5 bases). The CDR3 loop spans 15 amino acids. V lost 4 bases, J lost 8 bases, and 20 bases lay in between. The V gene's germline CDR1 is SGDLS and CDR2 YYNGEE. CDR3 sequence: CASSPRDSRTGTQYF. The CDR3 region has the DNA TGTGCCAGCAGCCCCCGTGACAGTCGTACGGGTACGCAGTATTTT.

This clone rates as medium-sized. The chain joins TRBV28 to TRBJ1-6; D remains ambiguous. Trimming removed 11 bases at V and 0 bases at J, with 11 bases between. CDR3 length: 14 residues. In germline, CDR1 is MDHEN, CDR2 SYDVKM. The CDR3 region is CAGGLGSYNSPLHF. The CDR3 DNA follows: TGTGCCGGAGGCTTGGGCTCCTATAATTCACCCCTCCACTTT. Full variable domain (rest looked up from reference TRBV28 and TRBJ1-6): DVKVTQSSRYLVKRTGEKVFLECVQDMDHENMFWYRQDPGLGLRLIYFSYDVKMKEKGDIPEGYSVSREKKERFSLILESASTNQTSMYLCAGGLGSYNSPLHFGNGTRLTVT.

By sample share, this clone is medium-sized (0.01 to 0.1%). The chain carries TRBV12-3 or TRBV12-4 and TRBJ1-5; the match to TRBD1 covers 7 bases. The trim removed 4 bases at V and 3 bases at J, leaving 3 bases unmatched. The CDR3 has 14 residues. CDR3 protein: CASSWGQYNQPQHF. CDR3 coding DNA: TGTGCCAGCAGTTGGGGACAGTACAATCAGCCCCAGCATTTT.

This clone has at least ten counts. The chain carries TRBV5-4 and TRBJ2-2; D is ambiguous. The CDR3 has 13 residues. CDR1 and CDR2 (germline): SGHNT, YYREEE (reference sequence). V was pared by 0 bases and J by 5 bases, with 5 bases between. Written as DNA, the CDR3 is TGTGCCAGCAGCTTGGGACGGACCGGGGAGCTGTTTTTT. It specifies CASSLGRTGELFF.

This clone was seen at least ten times. The genes are TRBV6-2 or TRBV6-3 and TRBJ2-5; the match to TRBD2 covers 8 bases. After removal of 6 bases from V and 7 bases from J, the junction contained 7 bases not matched to a gene. The CDR3 is 13 amino acids. Germline CDR1 and CDR2: MNHEY and SVGEGT. The CDR3, as DNA: TGTGCCAGCAGAAGGGGCGCGGGGGGGACCCAGTACTTC. The encoded protein is CASRRGAGGTQYF.

This clone appeared many times. The chain employs TRBV27 and TRBJ2-3; D call uncertain. This CDR3 region has 14 residues. Germline V gives CDR1 MNHEY, CDR2 SMNVEV (reference sequence). Trimming removed 6 bases from V and 0 bases from J, with 10 bases in between. The CDR3: CASSRSPSTDTQYF. Written as DNA, the CDR3 is TGTGCCAGCAGCCGATCGCCTAGCACAGATACGCAGTATTTT.

In its sample, this clone was seen many times. The chain joins TRBV6-2 or TRBV6-3 to TRBJ2-7; D remains unclear. Germline V CDR1 and CDR2: MNHEY, SVGEGT. The CDR3 is made up of 13 amino acids. V shed 3 bases and J shed 2 bases, with 8 bases lying between them. DNA of the CDR3: TGTGCCAGCAGTTATAGTACGCCCTACGAGCAGTACGTC. Translating it yields CASSYSTPYEQYV.

This clone is judged medium-sized (0.01 to 0.1%). This same CDR3 is encoded by further DNA sequences in the sample. The chain uses TRBV7-2 and TRBJ1-1; 7 bases are a match to TRBD1. The germline CDR1 and CDR2 sequences are SGHTA and FQGNSA. V was clipped by 1 base and J by 2 bases; unmatched bases: 4. This CDR3 has 15 residues. The CDR3 loop is CASSLVNRGNTEAFF. Written as DNA, the CDR3 is TGTGCCAGCAGCTTAGTTAACAGGGGAAACACTGAAGCTTTCTTT. The whole variable domain, remainder taken from reference TRBV7-2 and TRBJ1-1, is GAGVSQSPSNKVTEKGKDVELRCDPISGHTALYWYRQSLGQGLEFLIYFQGNSAPDKSGLPSDRFSAERTGGSVSTLTIQRTQQEDSAVYLCASSLVNRGNTEAFFGQGTRLTVV.

This clone has at least ten counts. The chain has TRBV5-1 and TRBJ2-6; D possibly corresponds to TRBD2 (6 bases). Germline-derived CDR1 and CDR2 are SGHRS and YFSETQ. The CDR3 runs 20 residues. V lost 1 base and J lost 0, with 20 bases in between. The CDR3 is CASSLRGGVAASSGANVLTF. The CDR3, as DNA: TGCGCCAGCAGCTTGAGGGGTGGGGTAGCGGCGAGCTCTGGGGCCAACGTCCTGACTTTC.

V usage is TRBV28 and J usage is TRBJ1-4, with D possibly being TRBD1 (6 bases). CDR1 is MDHEN, CDR2 SYDVKM, per germline. This CDR3 region has 15 residues. V was trimmed by 7 bases and J by 6 bases, leaving 18 bases between them. Here the CDR3 reads CASTLIQGHHEKLFF. The CDR3 nucleotides read TGTGCCAGCACCCTGATCCAGGGACATCATGAAAAACTGTTTTTT.

The chain uses TRBV19 and TRBJ2-3; 9 bases agree with TRBD2. CDR1 LNHDA and CDR2 SQIVND come from the germline V gene (reference sequence). V lost 4 bases and J lost 0; bases outside the gene matches: 8. This CDR3 is built from 17 residues. CDR3 residues: CASSKLAGPLSTDTQYF. As DNA, the CDR3 is TGTGCCAGTAGTAAACTAGCGGGCCCCCTTAGCACAGATACGCAGTATTTT.

The chain carries TRBV7-8 and TRBJ2-2; D ambiguous. Germline assignment: CDR1 SGHVS and CDR2 FQNEAQ. This CDR3 has 16 residues. Trimming removed 1 base at V and 7 bases at J, with 16 bases between. The CDR3 sequence: CASSLVPGESNGELFF. As DNA, the CDR3 is TGTGCCAGCAGCTTAGTCCCAGGTGAGAGCAACGGGGAGCTGTTTTTT. Filled out from reference TRBV7-8 and TRBJ2-2, the complete variable domain reads GAGVSQSPRYKVAKRGQDVALRCDPISGHVSLFWYQQALGQGPEFLTYFQNEAQLDKSGLPSDRFFAERPEGSVSTLKIQRTQQEDSAVYLCASSLVPGESNGELFFGEGSRLTVL.

At least ten counts were recorded for this clone. V usage is TRBV9 and J usage is TRBJ1-2; D remains ambiguous. In germline, CDR1 is SGDLS, CDR2 YYNGEE. This CDR3 has 14 residues. With 2 bases removed from V and 2 bases from J, the gap between germline ends came to 10 bases. CDR3 nucleotide sequence: TGTGCCAGCAGCGTTGGCACCGGAAACTATGGCTACACCTTC. Encoded protein: CASSVGTGNYGYTF.

This clone was counted at least ten times. The chain has TRBV2 and TRBJ2-6; D gene unclear. The germline CDR1 and CDR2 sequences are SNHLY and FYNNEI. V shed 4 bases and J shed 0 bases, with 4 bases lying between them. The CDR3 runs to 14 residues. The CDR3 is CASSAPSGANVLTF. The CDR3 coding sequence is TGTGCCAGCAGTGCGCCCTCTGGGGCCAACGTCCTGACTTTC.

This clone came up many times. A read error may be the cause here, since a much bigger clone is one base away. The V call is TRBV20-1, the J call TRBJ2-7; tentatively, D is TRBD1 or TRBD2 (5 bases each). The CDR3 has 11 amino acids. From germline, CDR1 is DFQATT and CDR2 SNEGSKA (reference sequence). The CDR3 reads CSAREWDEQHF. CDR3 DNA sequence: TGCAGTGCTAGAGAATGGGACGAGCAGCACTTC.

This clone is medium-sized by share. The chain employs TRBV7-9 and TRBJ1-1; no clear D gene. Germline-derived CDR1 and CDR2 are SEHNR and FQNEAQ (reference sequence). CDR3 length: 11 amino acids. The V gene lost 7 bases and the J gene lost 4 bases, with 7 bases spanning the gap. The CDR3 protein is CASTSSTEAFF. The DNA for the CDR3 is TGTGCCAGCACATCTAGCACTGAAGCTTTCTTT.

This clone is medium-sized by share. This chain joins TRBV6-4 and TRBJ2-7; D is possibly TRBD1 (5 bases). CDR1 is MRHNA and CDR2 is SNTAGT in the germline V gene. V was cut by 4 bases and J by 0 bases, with 13 bases left in between. This CDR3 spans 15 amino acids. The CDR3 bases are TGTGCCAGCAGTGTCGACAGCTGCCTCTCCTACGAGCAGTACGTC. Translation gives CASSVDSCLSYEQYV.

This clone has at least ten counts. CDR3 protein: CATSEQDRAHEQFF. In DNA, the CDR3 is TGTGCCACCAGTGAACAAGACAGGGCCCATGAGCAGTTCTTC. J is TRBJ2-1 and V is TRBV24-1; 7 positions agree with TRBD1. CDR1 and CDR2 (germline): KGHDR, SFDVKD. J lost 8 bases, V lost 4 bases, and 7 bases had no gene match. This CDR3 is built from 14 residues.

This clone was seen many times. J is TRBJ2-7 and V is TRBV6-1, with D possibly being TRBD1 or TRBD2 (5 bases each). Trimming pared 5 bases from V and 9 bases from J, leaving 20 bases between. The CDR3 covers 14 residues. Germline-derived CDR1 and CDR2 are MNHNS and SASEGT. CDR3 residues: CASSRTGTAIGQYF. In DNA form, the CDR3 reads TGTGCCAGCAGTCGGACCGGGACCGCCATTGGGCAGTACTTC.

This clone was picked up many times. The chain is built from TRBV2 and TRBJ2-3; 8 bases fit TRBD2. Germline V CDR1 and CDR2: SNHLY, FYNNEI. This CDR3 is built from 15 residues. V shed 6 bases and J 0 bases; nucleotides not matched to a gene: 5. DNA for the CDR3: TGTGCCAGCAGCTTAGCGGGGACTAGCACAGATACGCAGTATTTT. Its translation: CASSLAGTSTDTQYF.

J is TRBJ1-3 and V is TRBV11-2, with D possibly being TRBD1 (5 bases). The germline CDR1 and CDR2 sequences are SGHAT and FQNNGV. The CDR3 spans 17 residues. V lost 3 bases and J 6 bases, leaving 21 bases between the germline ends. CDR3 coding DNA: TGTGCCAGCAGCTTCGGGAGGTCGGGGGGATTTGAAAACACCATATATTTT. Translating it yields CASSFGRSGGFENTIYF. Combining the CDR3 with reference TRBV11-2 and TRBJ1-3 gives the whole variable domain EAGVAQSPRYKIIEKRQSVAFWCNPISGHATLYWYQQILGQGPKLLIQFQNNGVVDDSQLPKDRFSAERLKGVDSTLKIQPAKLEDSAVYLCASSFGRSGGFENTIYFGEGSWLTVV.

This clone was seen ten or more times. V usage is TRBV11-2 and J usage is TRBJ1-3; no reliable D call. V was pared by 1 base and J by 0 bases, with 7 bases between. Germline CDR1 SGHAT, CDR2 FQNNGV. CDR3 length: 15 residues. The CDR3 is CASSLVRASGNTIYF. The CDR3 DNA reads as TGTGCCAGCAGCTTAGTAAGGGCCTCTGGAAACACCATATATTTT.

The chain employs TRBV12-3 or TRBV12-4 and TRBJ1-5; D unresolved. V dropped 7 bases and J dropped 6 bases, with 19 bases sitting between them. The CDR3 runs 15 residues. The CDR3 bases are TGTGCCAGCATTTTCGGGTCTGGAGCGATTCAGCCCCAGCATTTT. Its translation is CASIFGSGAIQPQHF.

This clone was seen a few times. This chain joins TRBV28 and TRBJ2-1; 10 nucleotides line up with TRBD1. This CDR3 contains 12 residues. CDR1 MDHEN and CDR2 SYDVKM come from the germline V gene. J lost 14 bases, V lost 5 bases, and 6 bases had no gene match. The CDR3 DNA follows: TGTGCCAGCAGTCATTCGACAGGGGGCGAGTTCTTC. Encoded protein: CASSHSTGGEFF.

Ten or more counts support this clone. The chain couples TRBV5-1 to TRBJ2-5; tentatively, D is TRBD2 (5 bases). Trimming shortened V by 0 bases and J by 2 bases, and 8 bases separated the two germline ends. The CDR3 is 14 amino acids. CDR1 and CDR2 from the germline V gene are SGHRS and YFSETQ. CDR3 DNA sequence: TGCGCCAGCAGCTTGGAAGCGGCTCAAGAGACCCAGTACTTC. This codes for CASSLEAAQETQYF.

This clone has just a few counts. The chain carries TRBV27 and TRBJ2-7; D is possibly TRBD2 (6 bases). The CDR3 runs 14 residues. The germline gives CDR1 MNHEY, CDR2 SMNVEV (reference sequence). V dropped 2 bases and J dropped 4 bases, with 12 bases sitting between them. This chain's CDR3 is CASSLRGITYEQYF. As DNA, the CDR3 is TGTGCCAGCAGTTTACGGGGGATCACGTACGAGCAGTACTTC.

This clone was seen many times. V gene TRBV10-3 combines with J gene TRBJ1-3; D gene ambiguous. Germline CDR1 reads ENHRY; CDR2 reads SYGVKD. V lost 8 bases, J lost 0 bases, and 11 bases lay in between. The CDR3 has 14 amino acids. This CDR3 is CAIGGTASGNTIYF. Written as DNA, the CDR3 is TGTGCCATCGGTGGCACGGCCTCTGGAAACACCATATATTTT.

This clone was recorded many times. The chain couples TRBV19 to TRBJ2-1; the match to TRBD1 covers 9 bases. Germline lookup yields CDR1 LNHDA and CDR2 SQIVND (reference sequence). J lost 4 bases, V lost 10 bases, and 20 bases had no gene match. This CDR3 comprises 18 residues. The CDR3 loop reads CATALRPGQGRGYNEQFF. Here the CDR3 DNA reads TGTGCCACCGCCCTCCGACCGGGACAGGGAAGAGGGTACAATGAGCAGTTCTTC.

The table lists this clone with many counts. The V gene is TRBV5-6, the J gene TRBJ2-1; D is tentatively TRBD1 or TRBD2 (5 bases each). The germline V gene has CDR1 SGHDT and CDR2 YYEEEE. This CDR3 is built from 14 residues. V lost 4 bases and J lost 6, with 14 bases in between. CDR3 region: CASSPGTYGNEQFF. CDR3 bases: TGTGCCAGCAGCCCGGGGACCTATGGCAATGAGCAGTTCTTC.